This TCR beta chain was sequenced in a study of blood T cell repertoires in COVID-19. Study context: Researchers got acute and convalescent COVID-19 samples from the United States, Italy and Spain. Nucleic acid was either cDNA or gDNA, and it came from T cells, B-cell-depleted T cells, or PBMCs.

Per the study methods: Amplification from reference gene primers served as the basis for estimated nucleated cell counts. Sequencing was performed with immunoSEQ multiplex PCR; in TCRdb, only in-frame clones are kept and a portion is missing. V and J calls and clone size are copied from that table; D and trimming were computed from the DNA. The data show some 300,000 clones, about 87% seen once. The TCR comes from a woman in her thirties who had recovered from COVID-19. The specimen sequenced was peripheral blood.

CDR3 DNA: TGTGCCACCAGCAGACGGGGTATAGGGGAGACCCAGTACTTC. This codes for CATSRRGIGETQYF. The V call is TRBV15, the J call TRBJ2-5; possible D gene TRBD2, 5 bases. CDR1 and CDR2 (germline): LNHNV, YYDKDF (reference sequence). The CDR3 is 14 residues long. Trimming took off 2 bases at V and 5 bases at J, with 12 bases between the two ends.